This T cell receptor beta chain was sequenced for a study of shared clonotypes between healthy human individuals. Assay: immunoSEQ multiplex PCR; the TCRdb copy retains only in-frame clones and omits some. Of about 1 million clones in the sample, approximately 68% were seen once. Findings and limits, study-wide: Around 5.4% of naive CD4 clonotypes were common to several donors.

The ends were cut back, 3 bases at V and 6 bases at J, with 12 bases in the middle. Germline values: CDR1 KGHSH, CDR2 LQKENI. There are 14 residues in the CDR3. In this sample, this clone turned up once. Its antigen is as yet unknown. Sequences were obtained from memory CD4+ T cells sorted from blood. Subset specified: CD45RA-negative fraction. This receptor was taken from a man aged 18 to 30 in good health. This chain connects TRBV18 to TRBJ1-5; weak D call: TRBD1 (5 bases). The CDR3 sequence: CASSPGHPGQPQHF. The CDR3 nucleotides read TGTGCCAGCTCACCCGGACATCCGGGTCAGCCCCAGCATTTT.